The TCR beta chain under discussion was sequenced for a study of T-cell memory formation after mild COVID-19. Study-level background: Clustering of TCRs was largely donor specific. Findings of the study overall: The finding that pre-infection memory included some responding clones suggested that cross-reactive memory joined. Contracting clones from day 15 to 85 had balanced CD4/CD8; later expanders favoured CD4+.

TCRdb processed the 5' RACE reads anew with MiXCR; each CDR3 protein has one entry. The sample contains 65,000 to 90,000 distinct CDR3 sequences, about 15% of which appear only once. Trimming removed 5 bases at V and 4 bases at J, with 9 bases between. The germline gives CDR1 MNHEY, CDR2 SMNVEV (reference sequence). The CDR3 has 12 residues. Concerning this clonotype: The antigen remains unidentified.

The gene calls are TRBV27 and TRBJ2-7, with TRBD1 as a possible D gene (6 bases). The clonotype was recovered from an adult woman who had mild COVID-19 (a few samples of this study predate the infection). Cell type and time point are not known. Sequencing was done on a sample of PBMCs or a T cell subset sorted from them (not recorded which). This CDR3 reads CASSGTGYEQYF. CDR3 in DNA: TGTGCCAGCAGTGGAACAGGGTACGAGCAGTACTTC.